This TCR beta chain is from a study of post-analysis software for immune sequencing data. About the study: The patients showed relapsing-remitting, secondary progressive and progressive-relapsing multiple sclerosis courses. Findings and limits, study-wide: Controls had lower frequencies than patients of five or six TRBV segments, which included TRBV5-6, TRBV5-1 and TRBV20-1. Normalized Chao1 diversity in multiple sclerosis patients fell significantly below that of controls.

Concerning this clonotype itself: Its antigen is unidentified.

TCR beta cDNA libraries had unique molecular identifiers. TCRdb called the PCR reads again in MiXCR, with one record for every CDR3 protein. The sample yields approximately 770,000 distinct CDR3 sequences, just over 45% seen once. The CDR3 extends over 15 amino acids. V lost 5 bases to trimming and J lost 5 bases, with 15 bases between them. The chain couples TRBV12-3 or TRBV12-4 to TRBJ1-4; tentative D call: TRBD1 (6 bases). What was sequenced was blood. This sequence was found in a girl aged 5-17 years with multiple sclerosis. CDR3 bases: TGTGCCAGCAGTCTCCTAGGACAGCGAAATGAAAAACTGTTTTTT. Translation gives CASSLLGQRNEKLFF.